This entry describes one TCR beta chain. Regarding time point: pretreatment peripheral blood. Patients had locally advanced or metastatic urothelial carcinoma. The CDR3 loop spans 13 amino acids. Trimming removed 2 bases from V and 3 bases from J, with 4 bases in between. Germline V gene data show CDR1 as SNHLY and CDR2 as FYNNEI. These data come from a study of PD-L1 blockade in urothelial cancer. In the study overall: Patients went on atezolizumab at some point between 2012 and 2014, receiving 1,200 mg intravenously every 3 weeks. The median number of T cells present in blood samples was approximately 140,000.

The data were produced by immunoSEQ multiplex PCR, yet TCRdb's version contains in-frame clones alone and is incomplete. The sample lists about 95,000 clones; about nine tenths were seen once. Material: PBMCs, obtained around atezolizumab (anti-PD-L1) treatment. The clonotype comes from a man between 60 and 75 years old with urothelial cancer. J is TRBJ2-2 and V is TRBV2, with no clear D. CDR3 region: CASSELYTGELFF. The CDR3 DNA reads TGTGCCAGCAGTGAACTGTACACCGGGGAGCTGTTTTTT.